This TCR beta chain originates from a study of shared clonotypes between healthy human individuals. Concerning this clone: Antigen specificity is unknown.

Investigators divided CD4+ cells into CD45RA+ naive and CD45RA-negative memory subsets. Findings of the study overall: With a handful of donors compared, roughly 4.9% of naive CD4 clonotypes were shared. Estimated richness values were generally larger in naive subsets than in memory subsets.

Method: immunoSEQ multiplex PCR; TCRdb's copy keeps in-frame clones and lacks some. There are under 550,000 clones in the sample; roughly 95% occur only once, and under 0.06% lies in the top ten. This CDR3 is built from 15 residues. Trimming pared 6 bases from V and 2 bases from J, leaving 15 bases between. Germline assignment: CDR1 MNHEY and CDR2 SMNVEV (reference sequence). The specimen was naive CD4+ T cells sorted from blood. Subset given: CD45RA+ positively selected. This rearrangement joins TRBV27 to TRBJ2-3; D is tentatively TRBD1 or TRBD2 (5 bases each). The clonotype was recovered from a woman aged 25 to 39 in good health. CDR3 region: CASRMLGGNTDTQYF. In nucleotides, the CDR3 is TGTGCCAGCAGGATGCTTGGGGGAAACACAGATACGCAGTATTTT.